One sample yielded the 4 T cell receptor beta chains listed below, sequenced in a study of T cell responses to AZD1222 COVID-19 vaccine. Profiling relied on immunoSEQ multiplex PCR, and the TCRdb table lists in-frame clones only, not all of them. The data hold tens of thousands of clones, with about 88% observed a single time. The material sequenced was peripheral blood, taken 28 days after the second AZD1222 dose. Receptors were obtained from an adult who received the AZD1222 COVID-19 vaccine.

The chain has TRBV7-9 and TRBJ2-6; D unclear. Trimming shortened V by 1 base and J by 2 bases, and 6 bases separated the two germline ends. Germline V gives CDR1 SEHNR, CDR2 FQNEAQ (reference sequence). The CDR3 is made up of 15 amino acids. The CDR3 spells CASSLGITGANVLTF. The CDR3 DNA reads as TGTGCCAGCAGCTTAGGGATTACTGGGGCCAACGTCCTGACTTTC.

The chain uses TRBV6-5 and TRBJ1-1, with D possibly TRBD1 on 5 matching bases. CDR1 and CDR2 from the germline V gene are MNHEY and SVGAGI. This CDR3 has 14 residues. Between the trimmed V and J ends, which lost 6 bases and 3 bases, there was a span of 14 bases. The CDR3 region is CASSPGRGDTEAFF. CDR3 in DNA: TGTGCCAGCAGCCCCGGGAGAGGGGACACTGAAGCTTTCTTT.

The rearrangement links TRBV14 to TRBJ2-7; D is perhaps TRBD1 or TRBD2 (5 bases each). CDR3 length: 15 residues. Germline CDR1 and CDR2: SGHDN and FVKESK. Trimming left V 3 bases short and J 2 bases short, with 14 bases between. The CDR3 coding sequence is TGTGCCAGCAGCCAGCTTGGGGACCTCACCTACGAGCAGTACTTC. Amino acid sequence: CASSQLGDLTYEQYF.

For the CDR3, the DNA is TGTGCCAGCAGTCGAAGCTCCTATAATTCACCCCTCCACTTT. Amino acids: CASSRSSYNSPLHF. V and J are TRBV6-5 and TRBJ1-6, with no clear D. Trimming removed 5 bases from V and 0 bases from J, with 5 bases in between. The CDR3 runs 14 residues. Germline CDR1 is MNHEY and CDR2 is SVGAGI.